This T cell receptor (beta chain) is from a study of T-cell memory formation after mild COVID-19. Study-level points and caveats: Among clones peaking at day 37 in the second wave, SARS-CoV-2 specificity remained unconfirmed. Pre-infection memory held some responding clones, suggesting pre-existing cross-reactive T cells responded. A balance of CD4 and CD8 characterized clones contracting day 15 to 85, whereas later expanders leaned CD4+.

V lost 8 bases to trimming and J lost 5 bases; unmatched junction nucleotides: 11. This CDR3 has 14 amino acids. CDR1 is SEHNR and CDR2 is FQNEAQ in the germline V gene (reference sequence). Constant-segment primers and 5'RACE yielded cDNA libraries for TCR alpha and TCR beta, each carrying sample barcodes and UMIs. From the 5' RACE reads, TCRdb called clonotypes with MiXCR, one entry per CDR3 protein. The sample lists fewer than 200,000 distinct CDR3 sequences, about a fifth seen once, with under 30% in the top ten. In regard to this clonotype: The target antigen is unknown.

The genes are TRBV7-9 and TRBJ2-7, with 8 bases lining up with TRBD1. The sequenced material came from PBMCs or a T cell subset sorted from them (not recorded which). The TCR originated in an adult woman who had mild COVID-19 (a few samples of this study predate the infection). Cell type and time point are not known. CDR3 DNA: TGTGCCAGCGCTCACCCGGACAGGGACGACGAGCAGTACTTC. Its translation is CASAHPDRDDEQYF.